Below, one T cell receptor beta chain is given with its context. These data originate in a study of blood T cell repertoires in COVID-19. Turning to the study itself: PBMCs, B-cell-depleted T cells, or T cells provided the cDNA or gDNA that made up the material.

CDR3 length: 13 residues. From germline, CDR1 is KGHSH and CDR2 LQKENI. The junction had 1 base not matched to a gene; V was cut back by 2 bases and J by 7 bases. Authors' methods: Nucleated cell number was recorded as an estimate derived from reference gene primer amplification. The table came from immunoSEQ multiplex PCR; TCRdb's copy has only in-frame clones and leaves some out. The V and J calls and clone size come from that table; D and trimming were worked out from the DNA. The sample holds some 150,000 clones, less than 90% seen once. The chain recombines TRBV18 with TRBJ1-2; 10 nucleotides align to TRBD1. The sequence was collected from a woman in her 70s with acute or convalescent COVID-19. The sequencing input was peripheral blood. The CDR3 reads CASSPDRGPGYTF. The CDR3 nucleotides read TGTGCCAGCTCACCAGACAGGGGGCCTGGCTACACCTTC.